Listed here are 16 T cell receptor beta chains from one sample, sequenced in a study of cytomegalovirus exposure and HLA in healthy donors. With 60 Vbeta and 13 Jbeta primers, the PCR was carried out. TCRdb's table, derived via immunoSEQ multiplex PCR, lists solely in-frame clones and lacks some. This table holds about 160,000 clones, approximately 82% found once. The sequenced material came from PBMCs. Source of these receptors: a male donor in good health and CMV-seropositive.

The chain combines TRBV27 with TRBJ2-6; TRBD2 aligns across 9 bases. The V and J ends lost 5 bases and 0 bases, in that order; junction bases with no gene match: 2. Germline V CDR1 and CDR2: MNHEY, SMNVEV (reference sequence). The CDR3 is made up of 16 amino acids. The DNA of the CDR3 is TGTGCCAGCAGTAGCGGGAGGCTCTCTGGGGCCAACGTCCTGACTTTC. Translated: CASSSGRLSGANVLTF. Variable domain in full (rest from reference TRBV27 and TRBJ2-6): EAQVTQNPRYLITVTGKKLTVTCSQNMNHEYMSWYRQDPGLGLRQIYYSMNVEVTDKGDVPEGYKVSRKEKRNFPLILESPSPNQTSLYFCASSSGRLSGANVLTFGAGSRLTVL.

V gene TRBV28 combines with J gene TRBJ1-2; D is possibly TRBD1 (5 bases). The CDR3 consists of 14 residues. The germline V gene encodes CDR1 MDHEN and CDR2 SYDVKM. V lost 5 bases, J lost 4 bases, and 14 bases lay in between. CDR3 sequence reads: CASSPPAGRYGYTF. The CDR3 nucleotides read TGTGCCAGCAGTCCACCGGCGGGGCGCTATGGCTACACCTTC.

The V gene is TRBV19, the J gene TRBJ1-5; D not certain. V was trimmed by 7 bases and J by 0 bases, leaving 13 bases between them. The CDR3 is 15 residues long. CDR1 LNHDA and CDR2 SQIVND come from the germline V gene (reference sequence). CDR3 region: CASTPGSYSNQPQHF. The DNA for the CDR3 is TGTGCCAGTACCCCGGGATCCTATAGCAATCAGCCCCAGCATTTT.

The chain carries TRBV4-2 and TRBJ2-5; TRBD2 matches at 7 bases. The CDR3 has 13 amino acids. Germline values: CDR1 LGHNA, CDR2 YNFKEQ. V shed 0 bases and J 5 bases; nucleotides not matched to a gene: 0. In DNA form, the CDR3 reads TGTGCCAGCAGCCAAGAACTAGCGGAGACCCAGTACTTC. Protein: CASSQELAETQYF.

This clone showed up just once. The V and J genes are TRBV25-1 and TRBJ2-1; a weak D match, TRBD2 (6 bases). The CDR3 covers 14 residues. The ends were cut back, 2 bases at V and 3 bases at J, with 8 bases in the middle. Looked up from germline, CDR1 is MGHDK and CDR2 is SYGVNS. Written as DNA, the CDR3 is TGTGCCAGCAGTGAAGGGAGGTTCTACAATGAGCAGTTCTTC. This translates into CASSEGRFYNEQFF. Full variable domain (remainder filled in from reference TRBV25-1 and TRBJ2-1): EADIYQTPRYLVIGTGKKITLECSQTMGHDKMYWYQQDPGMELHLIHYSYGVNSTEKGDLSSESTVSRIRTEHFPLTLESARPSHTSQYLCASSEGRFYNEQFFGPGTRLTVL.

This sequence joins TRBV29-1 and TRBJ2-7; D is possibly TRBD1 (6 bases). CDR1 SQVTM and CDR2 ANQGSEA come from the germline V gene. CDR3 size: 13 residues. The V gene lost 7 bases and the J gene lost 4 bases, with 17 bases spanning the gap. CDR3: CSARDPGVYEQYF. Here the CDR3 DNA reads TGCAGCGCCCGAGACCCAGGGGTGTACGAGCAGTACTTC.

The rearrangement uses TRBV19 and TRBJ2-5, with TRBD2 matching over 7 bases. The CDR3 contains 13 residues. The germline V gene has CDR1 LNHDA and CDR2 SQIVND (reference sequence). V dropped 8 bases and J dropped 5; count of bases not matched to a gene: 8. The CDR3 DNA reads TGTGCCAGTTCTAACGGGGGGTGGGAGACCCAGTACTTC. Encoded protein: CASSNGGWETQYF.

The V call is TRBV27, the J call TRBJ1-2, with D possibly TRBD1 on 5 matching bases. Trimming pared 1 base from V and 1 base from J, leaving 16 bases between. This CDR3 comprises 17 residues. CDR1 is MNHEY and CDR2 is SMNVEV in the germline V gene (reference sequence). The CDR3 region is CASSLLARAGVNYGYTF. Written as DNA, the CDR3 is TGTGCCAGCAGTTTATTAGCCAGGGCGGGGGTTAACTATGGCTACACCTTC.

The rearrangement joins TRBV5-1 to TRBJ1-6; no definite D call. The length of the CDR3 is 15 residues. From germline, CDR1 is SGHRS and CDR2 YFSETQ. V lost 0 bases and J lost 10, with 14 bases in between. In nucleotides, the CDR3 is TGCGCCAGCAGCTTGGGTATGGCTTCAGTATCACCCCTCCACTTT. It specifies CASSLGMASVSPLHF.

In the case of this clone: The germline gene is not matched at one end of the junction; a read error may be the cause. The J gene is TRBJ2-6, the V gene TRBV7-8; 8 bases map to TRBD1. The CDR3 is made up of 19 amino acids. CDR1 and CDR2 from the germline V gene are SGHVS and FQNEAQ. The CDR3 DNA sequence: TGTGCCAGCAGCACTACACCAGTAAAGACAGGGGCTGGGGCCAACGGCCTGACTTTC. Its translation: CASSTTPVKTGAGANGLTF.

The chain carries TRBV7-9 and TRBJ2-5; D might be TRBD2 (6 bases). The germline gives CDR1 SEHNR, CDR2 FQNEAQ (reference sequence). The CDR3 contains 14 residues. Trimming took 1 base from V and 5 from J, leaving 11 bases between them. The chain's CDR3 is CASSLGGRGETQYF. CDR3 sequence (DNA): TGTGCCAGCAGCTTAGGGGGCCGGGGGGAGACCCAGTACTTC. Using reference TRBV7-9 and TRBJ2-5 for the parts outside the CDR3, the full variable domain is DTGVSQNPRHKITKRGQNVTFRCDPISEHNRLYWYRQTLGQGPEFLTYFQNEAQLEKSRLLSDRFSAERPKGSFSTLEIQRTEQGDSAMYLCASSLGGRGETQYFGPGTRLLVL.

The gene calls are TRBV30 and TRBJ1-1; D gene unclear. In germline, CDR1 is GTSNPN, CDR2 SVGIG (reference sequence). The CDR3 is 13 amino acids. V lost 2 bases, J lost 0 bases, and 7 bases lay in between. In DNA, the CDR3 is TGTGCCTGGAGTACGGGTATGAACACTGAAGCTTTCTTT. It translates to CAWSTGMNTEAFF.

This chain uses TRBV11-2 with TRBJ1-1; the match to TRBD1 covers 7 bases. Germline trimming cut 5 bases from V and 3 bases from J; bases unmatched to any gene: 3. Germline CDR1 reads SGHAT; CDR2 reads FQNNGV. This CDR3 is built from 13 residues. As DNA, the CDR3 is TGTGCCAGCAGCAGAACAGGGGACACTGAAGCTTTCTTT. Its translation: CASSRTGDTEAFF.

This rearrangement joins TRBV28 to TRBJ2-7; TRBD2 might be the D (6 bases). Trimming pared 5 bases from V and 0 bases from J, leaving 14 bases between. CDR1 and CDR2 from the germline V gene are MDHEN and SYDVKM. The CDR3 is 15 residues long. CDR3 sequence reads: CASSASGAFSYEQYF. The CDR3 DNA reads TGTGCCAGCAGTGCTTCGGGAGCTTTCTCCTACGAGCAGTACTTC.

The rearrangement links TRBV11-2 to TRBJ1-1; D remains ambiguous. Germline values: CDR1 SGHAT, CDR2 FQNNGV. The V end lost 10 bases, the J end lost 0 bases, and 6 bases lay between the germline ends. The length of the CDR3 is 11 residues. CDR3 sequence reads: CATEMNTEAFF. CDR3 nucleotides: TGTGCCACCGAGATGAACACTGAAGCTTTCTTT.

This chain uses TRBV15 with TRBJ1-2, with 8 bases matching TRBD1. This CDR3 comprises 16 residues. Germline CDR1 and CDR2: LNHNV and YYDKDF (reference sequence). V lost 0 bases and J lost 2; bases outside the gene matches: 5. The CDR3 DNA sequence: TGTGCCACCAGCAGAGAGGGGGGACAGGTGAACTATGGCTACACCTTC. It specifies CATSREGGQVNYGYTF.